Sequencing of this T cell receptor beta chain was carried out in a study of blood T cell repertoires in COVID-19. The wider study: Samples of COVID-19 (acute and convalescent) were obtained from the United States, Italy and Spain. T cells, B-cell-depleted T cells, or PBMCs supplied cDNA or gDNA.

The CDR3 has 16 amino acids. After removal of 2 bases from V and 2 bases from J, the junction contained 1 base not matched to a gene. Germline V lookup: CDR1 ENHRY, CDR2 SYGVKD. Methods used by the authors: Reference gene primers were amplified, and this amplification served to estimate nucleated cell counts. Sequencing was performed with immunoSEQ multiplex PCR; in TCRdb, only in-frame clones are kept and a portion is missing. V and J calls plus clone size are reproduced from that table; the DNA served to infer D and trimming. The sample carries about 180,000 clones, approximately 88% recorded once.

The genes are TRBV10-3 and TRBJ2-2, with 11 bases fitting TRBD2. The source is a woman aged 60-75 years with acute or convalescent COVID-19. The material sequenced was peripheral blood. The DNA of the CDR3 is TGTGCCATCAGTGAGCTAGCGGGAGGTAACACCGGGGAGCTGTTTTTT. This sequence encodes CAISELAGGNTGELFF.